Listed here is a single T cell receptor beta chain. These data belong to a study of blood T cell repertoires in COVID-19. In the study overall: The United States, Italy and Spain supplied acute and convalescent COVID-19 samples. PBMCs, B-cell-depleted T cells, or T cells were the source of the cDNA or gDNA that made up the material.

Trimming cost V 6 bases and J 4 bases, with 19 bases left between them. Germline CDR1 is MDHEN and CDR2 is SYDVKM. CDR3 length: 15 amino acids. Enrolled during active infection, Seattle patients were then followed longitudinally. Per the original data handling: For nucleated cells, counts were estimated from reference gene primer amplification. Here immunoSEQ multiplex PCR was the method, and the copy in TCRdb shows in-frame clones only, minus some. That table furnishes V, J and clone size, whereas the DNA furnished D and trimming. This table has 150,000 to 200,000 clones, 80% to 90% appearing once. The gene calls are TRBV28 and TRBJ2-7; D possibly corresponds to TRBD2 (5 bases). This receptor was taken from a woman aged 80 or older with COVID-19, enrolled during active disease. Material for sequencing was peripheral blood. The CDR3 is CASSLGPSSEYEQYF. CDR3 nucleotides: TGTGCCAGCAGCCTAGGGCCTAGCAGCGAATACGAGCAGTACTTC.